The 2 T cell receptor beta chains listed next were all sequenced from one sample in a study of naive and memory T cell subsets. General observations from the study: Especially in CD8 cells, naive repertoires contained a few larger clonotypes, possibly CD45RA-re-expressing memory cells.

These receptors have no known antigen. Both TRBC1 and TRBC2 were covered by a beta constant-region primer of two equimolar oligonucleotides. Nested alpha and beta constant-region primers with the SP2 primer drove four PCR rounds on ligated cDNA. TCRdb reprocessed the UMI-ligation and nested PCR reads with MiXCR, giving one entry per CDR3 protein. The sample lists tens of thousands of distinct CDR3 sequences; 11% were seen once. The sample comprised naive CD4+ T cells from blood. The receptors derive from a human donor in good health.

This clonotype was found many times. V and J are TRBV12-3 or TRBV12-4 and TRBJ1-5; TRBD1 matches 7 bases. The J segment lost 6 bases and the V segment lost 3 bases, leaving 14 bases of the junction unmatched. This CDR3 is 17 amino acids long. Here the CDR3 reads CASSFTGKQGQRQPQHF. The DNA for the CDR3 is TGTGCCAGCAGTTTCACCGGAAAACAGGGGCAGCGTCAGCCCCAGCATTTT.

This clonotype was seen ten or more times. The rearrangement joins TRBV12-3 or TRBV12-4 to TRBJ2-1; a possible D gene is TRBD1 (5 bases). Trimming took 2 bases from V and 4 from J, leaving 12 bases between them. The CDR3 is made up of 15 amino acids. The CDR3 loop is CASSLSQGIYNEQFF. DNA for the CDR3: TGTGCCAGCAGTTTAAGCCAGGGAATTTACAATGAGCAGTTCTTC.